This note documents a single TCR beta chain sequence. The antigen this receptor binds is unknown. No per-base quality is available; no much larger clone lies one base away. The data derive from a study of EBV T-cell therapy then PD-1 blockade in nasopharyngeal carcinoma (dated by TCRdb to 2020 to 2023). Genomic DNA was extracted from sorted cells using the Qiagen DNeasy Kit. Deep sequencing of the TCR beta chain was done on the immunoSEQ platform. Processing in the source paper ran as follows. Repertoire data analysis was performed with the immunoSEQ Analyzer software. The clones in this table, taken by TCRdb from immuneACCESS, are in-frame only. Not every clone is retained; where verified, under half of the shortfall comes from an unresolved V gene, and the cause of the rest is unknown. V and J calls and clone size are given by that table; D and trimming were obtained from the DNA. Within this sample are under 20,000 clones, with approximately 88% of them counted one time only. Jointly, the top ten make up less than 40% of the sample.

What the treatment or condition label conveys for this sample: AdE1-LMPpoly-expanded autologous EBV-specific T-cell therapy followed by anti-PD-1 nivolumab. The sample consisted of CD8+ T cells from blood, taken at roughly day 33 from a patient whose treatment included autologous EBV-specific T cells and nivolumab. This TCR came from a man aged 35 to 55 with nasopharyngeal carcinoma.

The encoded CDR3 is CASSHLENTGELFF. The DNA sequence is as follows: TGTGCCAGCAGCCACCTGGAGAACACCGGGGAGCTGTTTTTT. Recombination joined TRBV6-5 with TRBJ2-2, with the D segment identity uncertain. CDR1 and CDR2 were assigned from the germline V gene as MNHEY and SVGAGI. Inclusive of the bounding cysteine and phenylalanine, the CDR3 is 14 residues long. Here the CDR3 DNA is all that survives: 42 bases in frame from base 1. The V end loses 6 bases and the J end loses 1 base, and a stretch of 9 bases separates them.